The source of this T cell receptor (beta chain) is a study of blood T cells in healthy people across ages. General study results and limits: More naive CD4+ cells and higher diversity marked long-lived donors relative to aged donors.

Together with a sample-barcoded 5' primer, a J-beta primer mix was included in a second PCR lasting about 7 to 12 cycles. Every single cDNA molecule received a tag from a template-switch adaptor with 12 random nucleotides. One entry per CDR3 protein, called by TCRdb with MiXCR from the 5' RACE reads. In the table there are 1.5 million to 2 million distinct CDR3 sequences, 28% of which are singletons. With regard to this clonotype: Antigen specificity is unknown.

Germline V CDR1 and CDR2: MNHEY, SVGEGT. CDR3 size: 19 residues. Trimming took 0 bases from V and 1 from J, leaving 21 bases between them. Sequencing was carried out using blood. The TCR comes from a woman aged 25 to 39 in good health. This chain joins TRBV6-2 or TRBV6-3 and TRBJ2-5; D is perhaps TRBD2 (5 bases). The CDR3 coding sequence is TGTGCCAGCAGTTACTCGAGGGTTAGGGAGAGAGGCCTCCAAGAGACCCAGTACTTC. Translation gives CASSYSRVRERGLQETQYF.